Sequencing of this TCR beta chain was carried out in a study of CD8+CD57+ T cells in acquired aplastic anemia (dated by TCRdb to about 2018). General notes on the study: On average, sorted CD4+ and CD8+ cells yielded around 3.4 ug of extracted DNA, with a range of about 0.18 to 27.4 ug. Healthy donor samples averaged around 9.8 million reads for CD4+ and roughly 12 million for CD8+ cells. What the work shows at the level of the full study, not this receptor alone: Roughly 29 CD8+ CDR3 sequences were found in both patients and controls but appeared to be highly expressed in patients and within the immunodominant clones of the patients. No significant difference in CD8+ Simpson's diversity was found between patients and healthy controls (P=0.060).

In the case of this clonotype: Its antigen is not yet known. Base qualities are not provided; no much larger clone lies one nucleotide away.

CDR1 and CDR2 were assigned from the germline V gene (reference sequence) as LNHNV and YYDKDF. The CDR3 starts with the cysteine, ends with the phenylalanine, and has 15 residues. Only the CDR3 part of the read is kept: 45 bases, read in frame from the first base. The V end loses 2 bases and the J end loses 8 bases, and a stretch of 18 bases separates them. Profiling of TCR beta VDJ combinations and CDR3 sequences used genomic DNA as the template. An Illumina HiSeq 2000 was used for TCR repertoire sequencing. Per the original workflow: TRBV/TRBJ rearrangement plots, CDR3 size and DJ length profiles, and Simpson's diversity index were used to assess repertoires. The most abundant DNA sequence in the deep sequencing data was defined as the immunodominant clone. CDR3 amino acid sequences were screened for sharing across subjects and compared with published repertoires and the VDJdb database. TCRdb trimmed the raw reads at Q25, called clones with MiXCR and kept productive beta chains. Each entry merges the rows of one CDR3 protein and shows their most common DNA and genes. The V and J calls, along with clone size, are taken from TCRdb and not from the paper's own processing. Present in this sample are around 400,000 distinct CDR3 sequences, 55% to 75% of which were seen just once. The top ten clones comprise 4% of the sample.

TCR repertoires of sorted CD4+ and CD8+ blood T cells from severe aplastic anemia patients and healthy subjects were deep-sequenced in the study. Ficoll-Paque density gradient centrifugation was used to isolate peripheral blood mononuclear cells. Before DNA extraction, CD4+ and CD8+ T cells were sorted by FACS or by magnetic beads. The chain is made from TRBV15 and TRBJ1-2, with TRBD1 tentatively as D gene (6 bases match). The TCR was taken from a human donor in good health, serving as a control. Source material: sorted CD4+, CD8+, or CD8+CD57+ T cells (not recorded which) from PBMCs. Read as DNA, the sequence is TGTGCCACCAGCAGACCTGGACAGAGTTGGGGAGGCTACACCTTC. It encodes CATSRPGQSWGGYTF.